These T cell receptor beta chains were read from a single sample in a study of cytomegalovirus exposure and HLA in healthy donors. Produced via immunoSEQ multiplex PCR; TCRdb's table is partial and in-frame only. Of around 98,000 clones listed, more than 65% are singletons. Sample: PBMCs. These receptors all come from a human donor in good health. Each CDR3 is given with its conserved first and last residue. D genes are given only for firm matches. Size is omitted from some rows. Given values are once, few, many or a class for expanded clones.

j_call v_call d_call clone_size cdr3_aa cdr3_nt
TRBJ2-5 TRBV6-6 TRBD2 - CASSLSTSGSMETQYF TGTGCCAGCAGCCTATCGACTAGCGGGAGTATGGAGACCCAGTACTTC
TRBJ1-4 TRBV19 - - CASSQSGATNEKLFF TGTGCCAGTAGCCAATCGGGGGCAACTAATGAAAAACTGTTTTTT
TRBJ1-1 TRBV11-2 - - CASSLSHRALNTEAFF TGTGCCAGCAGCTTGAGCCACAGGGCCTTGAACACTGAAGCTTTCTTT
TRBJ1-6 TRBV6-5 - - CASSYESGAYNSPLHF TGTGCCAGCAGTTACGAATCGGGGGCCTATAATTCACCCCTCCACTTT
TRBJ1-1 TRBV2 - - CASSDSNTEAFF TGTGCCAGCAGTGATAGCAACACTGAAGCTTTCTTT
TRBJ1-6 TRBV18 - - CASSLQGKGFSPLHF TGTGCCAGCTCACTTCAGGGAAAAGGGTTTTCACCCCTCCACTTT
TRBJ2-5 TRBV11-2 - - CASSPGGKETQYF TGTGCCAGCAGCCCTGGGGGGAAAGAGACCCAGTACTTC
TRBJ1-5 TRBV6-6 - few CASSYSTRGGNQPQHF TGTGCCAGCAGTTACTCGACCAGGGGTGGCAATCAGCCCCAGCATTTT
TRBJ1-1 TRBV19 TRBD1 - CARGTGTGTEAFF TGTGCCAGAGGGACAGGGACGGGCACTGAAGCTTTCTTT
TRBJ2-7 TRBV10-3 TRBD2 few CAISSSGGAWEQYF TGTGCCATCAGTTCTAGCGGGGGGGCGTGGGAGCAGTACTTC
TRBJ1-5 TRBV6-1 - - CASSREGDQPQHF TGTGCCAGCAGCCGAGAAGGGGATCAGCCCCAGCATTTT
TRBJ2-2 TRBV5-1 TRBD1 - CASSVGQGANTGELFF TGCGCCAGCAGCGTTGGACAGGGGGCCAACACCGGGGAGCTGTTTTTT
TRBJ2-5 TRBV5-6 - many CASSIRREAQYF TGTGCCAGCAGCATAAGGAGGGAGGCCCAGTACTTC
TRBJ1-2 TRBV18 TRBD1 - CASSLDRQGKWGYTF TGTGCCAGCTCACTAGACAGACAGGGTAAGTGGGGCTACACCTTC
TRBJ1-2 TRBV13 TRBD1 - CASSLSLPHRGYYGYTF TGTGCCAGCAGCTTAAGTCTACCCCACAGGGGGTACTATGGCTACACCTTC
TRBJ1-6 TRBV7-6 - - CASSLATGRSPLHF TGTGCCAGCAGCTTAGCGACGGGTCGATCACCCCTCCACTTT
TRBJ2-7 TRBV19 - - CASSIVAGSYEQYF TGTGCCAGTAGTATTGTAGCCGGATCCTACGAGCAGTACTTC
TRBJ2-1 TRBV5-1 - once CASDLGGGHNEQFF TGCGCCAGCGATTTGGGGGGGGGCCACAATGAGCAGTTCTTC
TRBJ2-7 TRBV7-2 TRBD1 - CASSILSGQGYEQYF TGTGCCAGCAGCATACTATCGGGACAGGGCTACGAGCAGTACTTC
TRBJ1-1 TRBV7-9 - - CASSFGGAGNTEAFF TGTGCCAGCAGCTTCGGGGGGGCTGGGAACACTGAAGCTTTCTTT
TRBJ2-7 TRBV11-3 TRBD1 - CASSLDRDRPGTGYEQYF TGTGCCAGCAGCTTAGATAGAGACAGGCCCGGGACAGGGTACGAGCAGTACTTC
TRBJ1-1 TRBV6-1 TRBD1 - CASSVSGGLTEAFF TGTGCCAGCAGTGTCTCAGGGGGCCTCACTGAAGCTTTCTTT
TRBJ2-3 TRBV30 - - CAWSPTTDTQYF TGTGCCTGGAGTCCTACCACAGATACGCAGTATTTT
TRBJ1-1 TRBV27 TRBD1 - CASSTLTGNTEAFF TGTGCCAGCAGTACCTTGACAGGGAATACTGAAGCTTTCTTT
TRBJ1-4 TRBV5-4 TRBD1 - CASSFGTGDEKLFF TGTGCCAGCAGCTTCGGGACAGGCGATGAAAAACTGTTTTTT
TRBJ2-1 TRBV7-9 - - CASSSRGNNNEQFF TGTGCCAGCAGCTCACGGGGGAACAACAATGAGCAGTTCTTC
TRBJ2-1 TRBV11-3 - - CASSFGSLEEHEQFF TGTGCCAGCAGCTTTGGGTCTTTGGAGGAGCATGAGCAGTTCTTC
TRBJ2-3 TRBV7-9 - - CASSPMGGGLLDTQYF TGTGCCAGCAGCCCAATGGGAGGGGGTCTTCTAGATACGCAGTATTTT